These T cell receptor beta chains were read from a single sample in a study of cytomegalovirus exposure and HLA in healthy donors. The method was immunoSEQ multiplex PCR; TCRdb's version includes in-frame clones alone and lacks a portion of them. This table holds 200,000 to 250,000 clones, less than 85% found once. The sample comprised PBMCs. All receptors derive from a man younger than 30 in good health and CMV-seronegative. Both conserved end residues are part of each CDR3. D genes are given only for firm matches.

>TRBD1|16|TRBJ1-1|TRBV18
CASSLPRTGQDTEAFF
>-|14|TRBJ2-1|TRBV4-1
CASSQVRTSDEQFF
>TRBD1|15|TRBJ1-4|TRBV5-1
CASSPGQAENEKLFF
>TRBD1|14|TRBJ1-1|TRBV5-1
CASSLGQGGTEAFF
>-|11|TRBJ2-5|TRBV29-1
CSVERGETQYF
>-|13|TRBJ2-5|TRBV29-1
CSVAKQGAETQYF
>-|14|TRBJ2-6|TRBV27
CASSYGSGANVLTF
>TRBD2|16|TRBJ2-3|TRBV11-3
CASSPGLAGAADTQYF
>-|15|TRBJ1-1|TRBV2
CASSSWAAGNTEAFF
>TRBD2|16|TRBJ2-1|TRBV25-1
CASTHRLAGDYNEQFF
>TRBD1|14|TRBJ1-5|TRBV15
CATSLDRLNQPQHF
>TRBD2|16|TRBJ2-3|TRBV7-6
CASSSGLAGESDTQYF
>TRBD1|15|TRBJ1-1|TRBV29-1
CSVEWRQQGYTEAFF
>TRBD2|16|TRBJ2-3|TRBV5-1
CASSSRTSGRRDTQYF
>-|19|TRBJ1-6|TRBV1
CTSSQDWRGREAYNSPLHF
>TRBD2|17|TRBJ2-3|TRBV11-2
CASSAGLAGVGADTQYF
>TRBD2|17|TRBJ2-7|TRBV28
CASSFRSSGSSSYEQYF
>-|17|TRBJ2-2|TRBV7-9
CASRADPGLADGGELFF
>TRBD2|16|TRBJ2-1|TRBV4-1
CASSQPLAGAANEQFF
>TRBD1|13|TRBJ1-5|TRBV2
CAIGQDSNQPQHF
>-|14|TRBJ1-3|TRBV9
CASSVGHSGNTIYF
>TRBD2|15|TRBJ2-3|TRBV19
CASSPVAGGTDTQYF
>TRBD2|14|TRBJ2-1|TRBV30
CAWSVLADYNEQFF
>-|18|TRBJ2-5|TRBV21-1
CASSKKRGQGAKEETQYF
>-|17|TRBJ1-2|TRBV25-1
CASSELAGDVKYYGYTF
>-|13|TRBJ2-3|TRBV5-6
CASSLYRAHTQYF
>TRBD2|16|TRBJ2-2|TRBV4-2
CASSQDFPSGNGELFF
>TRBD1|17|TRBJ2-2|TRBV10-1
CASSEIRQGAFTGELFF
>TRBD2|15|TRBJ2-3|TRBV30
CAWRGLAGVGDTQYF
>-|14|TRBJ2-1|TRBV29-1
CSVEGRGVRNEQFF
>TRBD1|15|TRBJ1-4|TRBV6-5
CASSYSWTGKEKLFF
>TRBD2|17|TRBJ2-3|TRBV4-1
CASSLTQAGGPGDTQYF
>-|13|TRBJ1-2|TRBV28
CASSFPGSYGYTF
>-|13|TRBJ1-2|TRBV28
CASSSWSLDGYTF
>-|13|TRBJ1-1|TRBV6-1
CASIHRVSTEAFF
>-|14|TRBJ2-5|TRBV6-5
CASSYSTRAETQYF
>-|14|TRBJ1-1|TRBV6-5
CASSHLGGNTEAFF
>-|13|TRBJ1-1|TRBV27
CASSLTGNTEAFF
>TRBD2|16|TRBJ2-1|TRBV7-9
CASSAPSGRAHNEQFF
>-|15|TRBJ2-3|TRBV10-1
CASSDGRSMPDTQYF
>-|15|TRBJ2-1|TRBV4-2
CASSQRGHLYNEQFF
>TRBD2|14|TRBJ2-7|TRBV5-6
CASSLTSGIYEQYF
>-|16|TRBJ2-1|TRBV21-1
CASSKVGGSSYNEQFF
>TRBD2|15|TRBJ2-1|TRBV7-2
CASSLVAGDYNEQFF
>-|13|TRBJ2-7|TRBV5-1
CASRQDTSYEQYF
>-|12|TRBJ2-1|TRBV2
CASSVRGSEQFF
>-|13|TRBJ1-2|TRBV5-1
CASSLDSGYGYTF
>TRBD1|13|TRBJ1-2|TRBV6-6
CASSLQGNYGYTF
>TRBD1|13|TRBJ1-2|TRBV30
CAWSAGQGRGYTF
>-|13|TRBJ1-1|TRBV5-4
CASRQQGSTEAFF
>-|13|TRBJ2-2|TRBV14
CASSQQVTGELFF
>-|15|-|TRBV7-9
CASSWAIRSPYEQYF
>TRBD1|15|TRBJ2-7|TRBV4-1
CASSLQGVYSYEQYF
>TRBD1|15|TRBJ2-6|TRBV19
CASSMIGTGTNVLTF
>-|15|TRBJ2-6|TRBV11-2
CASSHRTSGANVLTF